One T cell receptor beta chain is described in this entry. This clonotype was recorded only once. Its antigen is not yet known. It may be a read error: a sequence one base away is much more abundant. The sample belongs to a study of tumor and adjacent non-tumor tissue in lung cancer listed by TCRdb under 2018. As for the study more broadly: By cancer type, the cohort comprised 11 to 12 adenocarcinoma patients, 2 squamous cell carcinoma patients and 1 small cell lung cancer patient. The 15 or so patients were aged about 30 to 76 years, included 10 men and 5 women, and had TNM stage I to III disease. Bulk TCRbeta repertoires were compared between lung tumor tissue and matched distant non-tumor lung tissue obtained from approximately 15 lung cancer patients. In total, sequencing yielded 95 million to 150 million productive TCRbeta reads, which works out to an average of approximately 4.2 million reads per sample. TCRbeta CDR3 sequencing was performed on about 29 paired specimens, with one tumor sample and one normal lung sample collected per patient.

RNA was isolated from bulk, unsorted tissue, and RNA quality was assessed with a NanoDrop ND-1000 and an Agilent 2100. The normal lung samples consisted of distant non-tumor tissue collected more than 3 cm from the tumor edge. The donors were newly diagnosed lung cancer patients admitted for thoracic surgery in China from August to November 2014 who had not received prior chemotherapy. Patients who had received previous radiotherapy or chemotherapy, or who had another concurrent cancer, were excluded from the study. Pieces of surgical tissue measuring roughly 1-2.1 cm3 were kept in RNAlater solution and stored at -80 degrees C until use. V has 3 bases trimmed and J has 5 bases trimmed; junction bases matching no gene number 3. The cysteine opens and the phenylalanine closes a CDR3 of 14 amino acids. This entry keeps only the CDR3 DNA: 42 bases, framed from base 1. For CDR1 and CDR2, the germline V gene lists MRHNA and SNTAGT.

Receptor libraries were prepared by multiplex PCR. The sequencing machine was an Illumina HiSeq 2500. TCRbeta libraries were constructed through three rounds of nested PCR with primers (Table S4) according to protocols modified from ARM-PCR. PCR products of 200-500 bp were gel-excised and purified with the QIAquick gel extraction kit before sequencing. Under the source paper's analysis protocol: Reads were cleaned using Trimmomatic, were merged into complete CDR3 sequences using FLASH, and were assigned to V(D)J germline segments using MiTCR. Clonal diversity was computed as the inverse Simpson's index with VDJtools. In-frame sequences lacking a premature stop codon were counted as productive reads. The raw public reads went through TCRdb reprocessing: fastp at Q25, MiXCR clone calling, in-frame beta chains kept. Rows with one shared CDR3 protein collapse into an entry with the most common genes and DNA. The V and J calls come from TCRdb's annotation, not from the publication. The sample table contains 90,000 to 100,000 distinct CDR3 sequences; only one count was recorded for less than 85% of them. The leading ten clones occupy approximately 28% of the sample.

Overall study results and their limits: The top 100 clones accounted for a significantly larger cumulative portion of the repertoire in normal lung than in tumor tissue. Peripheral blood was not sequenced, so blood TCRbeta repertoires were not examined in the lung cancer patients of the study. With only approximately 15 patients in the cohort, the authors noted that larger samples and more detailed clinical data are needed. TCR diversity was significantly higher in younger patients, and greater tumor TCR diversity was associated with shorter overall survival and shorter disease-free survival. Tumor tissue showed significantly higher TCR diversity (inverse Simpson) than normal lung tissue, at about 410 vs 180 (P = 0.0075, Mann-Whitney U test). The methods do not name the sequencing platform or mention unique molecular identifiers.

The receptor chain draws on TRBV6-4 and TRBJ2-1, with 8 junctional bases fitting TRBD1. Input material: distant non-tumor lung tissue. The receptor was derived from a man in his 60s with small cell lung cancer. The sequenced DNA: TGTGCCAGCAGTGAGGGACAGGAGGACAATGAGCAGTTCTTC. Its protein reads: CASSEGQEDNEQFF.